This T cell receptor beta chain is drawn from a study of Tregs in tolerant kidney transplant recipients. Sequencing was performed with immunoSEQ multiplex PCR; in TCRdb, only in-frame clones are kept and a portion is missing. The sample shows tens of thousands of clones, 85% to 90% of them seen only once. CD4+CD25+CD127- Tregs, CD4+CD25- non-Tregs, CD4 and CD8 cells were sorted. V lost 2 bases and J lost 8; bases outside the gene matches: 5. The CDR3 runs 14 residues. In germline, CDR1 is MDHEN, CDR2 SYDVKM. This TCR was recovered from a human donor who received a combined kidney and bone marrow transplant. V usage is TRBV28 and J usage is TRBJ1-3; TRBD1 matches at 8 bases. The sample was CD4+ T cells from blood, taken before the transplant. CDR3 loop: CASSLDRGLDTIYF. In nucleotides, the CDR3 is TGTGCCAGCAGTTTAGACAGGGGTTTGGACACCATATATTTT.